The next 11 T cell receptor beta chains were all read from a single sample in a study of blood T cell repertoires in COVID-19. Here immunoSEQ multiplex PCR was the method, and the copy in TCRdb shows in-frame clones only, minus some. The table has more than 120,000 clones, about 89% seen once; the top ten hold 37%. The sequenced material came from peripheral blood. These receptors came from a man aged 50-60 years who had recovered from COVID-19.

A single count supports this clone. J is TRBJ1-1 and V is TRBV4-1; D is undetermined. The CDR3 extends over 15 amino acids. V lost 2 bases to trimming and J lost 2 bases, with 12 bases between them. CDR1 MGHRA and CDR2 YSYEKL come from the germline V gene. CDR3: CASSQTPGSNTEAFF. In DNA form, the CDR3 reads TGCGCCAGCAGCCAAACCCCCGGGAGTAACACTGAAGCTTTCTTT.

This chain connects TRBV10-3 to TRBJ2-5; TRBD1 agrees at 10 bases. The CDR3 is made up of 13 amino acids. CDR1 ENHRY and CDR2 SYGVKD come from the germline V gene. The V and J ends lost 9 bases and 0 bases, in that order; junction bases with no gene match: 1. CDR3 DNA: TGTGCCATGGGACAGGGGCACCAAGAGACCCAGTACTTC. It yields the protein CAMGQGHQETQYF.

The genes are TRBV2 and TRBJ1-5; TRBD1 might be the D (5 bases). V lost 3 bases and J 2 bases, leaving 14 bases between the germline ends. This CDR3 is built from 16 residues. CDR1 and CDR2 from the germline V gene are SNHLY and FYNNEI. The CDR3 DNA is TGTGCCAGCAGTGAGTTGGTGGGGGGAGGCAATCAGCCCCAGCATTTT. It translates to CASSELVGGGNQPQHF.

This chain connects TRBV5-1 to TRBJ2-5; TRBD1 agrees at 7 bases. Trimming cost V 4 bases and J 3 bases; bases outside gene matches: 6. Germline lookup yields CDR1 SGHRS and CDR2 YFSETQ. This CDR3 comprises 14 residues. Written as DNA, the CDR3 is TGCGCCAGCAGCCCCCGGCAGGGGGAAGAGACCCAGTACTTC. This translates into CASSPRQGEETQYF.

The chain has TRBV6-2 or TRBV6-3 and TRBJ2-2; the D gene is possibly TRBD2 (6 bases). The V and J ends lost 0 bases and 4 bases respectively, with 6 bases between them. In germline, CDR1 is MNHEY, CDR2 SVGEGT. This CDR3 contains 14 residues. CDR3 protein: CASSYSGGTGELFF. The CDR3, as DNA: TGTGCCAGCAGTTACTCCGGGGGCACCGGGGAGCTGTTTTTT.

As to this clone: The sample has other DNA sequences that encode this CDR3 too. The chain links TRBV5-1 to TRBJ1-1; D not certain. The V and J ends lost 0 bases and 5 bases respectively, with 11 bases between them. The CDR3 loop spans 14 amino acids. Germline loops: CDR1 SGHRS, CDR2 YFSETQ. In nucleotides, the CDR3 is TGCGCCAGCAGCTTGGGTGCTGGAGGGACTGAAGCTTTCTTT. This codes for CASSLGAGGTEAFF.

The rearrangement uses TRBV7-9 and TRBJ2-1; 8 bases align to TRBD1. With V trimmed by 3 bases and J by 4 bases, 5 bases remained unmatched. CDR1 and CDR2 from the germline V gene are SEHNR and FQNEAQ (reference sequence). The CDR3 contains 15 residues. Written as DNA, the CDR3 is TGTGCCAGCAGCTTGACAGGGGTCAGGTACAATGAGCAGTTCTTC. It encodes CASSLTGVRYNEQFF.

V is TRBV6-1 and J is TRBJ1-5, with 7 bases that match TRBD1. Losses at the gene ends were 3 bases for V and 4 bases for J; bases not matched to a gene: 9. Germline CDR1 and CDR2: MNHNS and SASEGT. The CDR3 covers 16 residues. The CDR3 loop is CASSDPTGARNQPQHF. CDR3 sequence (DNA): TGTGCCAGCAGTGACCCAACAGGGGCTCGGAATCAGCCCCAGCATTTT.

V and J are TRBV5-4 and TRBJ2-7, with D maybe TRBD2 (6 bases). Trimming cost V 4 bases and J 3 bases, with 29 bases left between them. The CDR3 is 19 residues long. Per the germline V gene, CDR1 is SGHNT and CDR2 is YYREEE (reference sequence). CDR3 DNA: TGTGCCAGCAGCGCAGACCCCGGCTGGGAAGCGGGCGCGGACTACGAGCAGTACTTC. It is translated as CASSADPGWEAGADYEQYF.

The V call is TRBV3-1 (or the pseudogene TRBV3-2), the J call TRBJ2-7; D remains ambiguous. From germline, CDR1 is LGHDT and CDR2 YNNKEL (reference sequence). Trimming cost V 0 bases and J 4 bases, with 10 bases left between them. This CDR3 is built from 14 residues. CDR3 nucleotides: TGTGCCAGCAGCCAAGATTCGAGCCAATACGAGCAGTACTTC. This encodes CASSQDSSQYEQYF.

The rearrangement joins TRBV9 to TRBJ2-7; 8 bases align to TRBD2. Germline V gene sequence: CDR1 SGDLS, CDR2 YYNGEE. The CDR3 totals 16 residues. V lost 0 bases to trimming and J lost 3 bases; unmatched junction nucleotides: 8. DNA for the CDR3: TGTGCCAGCAGCGTAGATTCGGGGGGGCAAAGCTACGAGCAGTACTTC. Residues: CASSVDSGGQSYEQYF.